This is a list of T cell receptor beta chains from one sample in a study of T cells in localized non-small cell lung cancer. Using immunoSEQ multiplex PCR, the repertoire was profiled, and TCRdb retains in-frame clones only, with some absent. Among under 70,000 clones listed, roughly 89% were seen once. The source was peripheral blood, collected before any cancer treatment. The source of these receptors is a woman aged 40-75 years with stage I lung adenocarcinoma. Each CDR3 is given with its conserved first and last residue. Each record gives: clone size, V gene, J gene, D gene, CDR3 protein, CDR3 DNA. A D gene is named only where the DNA matches it firmly. Some rows have no size entry. The others give once, few or many, or a class for an expanded clone.

>once|TRBV5-1|TRBJ2-7|NA
CASSLYEQYF
TGCGCCAGCAGCTTGTACGAGCAGTACTTC
>NA|TRBV19|TRBJ2-1|NA
CASEGTSPGRSDEQFF
TGTGCCAGTGAGGGGACGTCTCCCGGCAGGTCAGATGAGCAGTTCTTC
>NA|TRBV4-3|TRBJ2-7|TRBD1
CASSHGAGGLGYEQYF
TGCGCCAGCAGCCATGGGGCAGGGGGCTTGGGATACGAGCAGTACTTC
>NA|TRBV5-5|TRBJ1-5|NA
CASSRDANSNQPQHF
TGTGCCAGCAGTCGGGACGCCAATAGCAATCAGCCCCAGCATTTT
>once|TRBV2|TRBJ2-7|TRBD2
CASSEVLAGGAEQYF
TGTGCCAGCAGTGAAGTTCTAGCGGGGGGGGCCGAGCAGTACTTC
>once|TRBV2|TRBJ2-7|NA
CASTPGWGHPYEQYF
TGTGCCAGCACTCCCGGATGGGGTCATCCCTACGAGCAGTACTTC
>once|TRBV2|TRBJ2-2|TRBD2
CASSPGTSGPPNTGELFF
TGTGCCAGCAGTCCCGGGACTAGCGGCCCCCCGAACACCGGGGAGCTGTTTTTT
>NA|TRBV6-1|TRBJ2-3|NA
CASSPDRTYTDTQYF
TGTGCCAGCAGTCCAGACAGGACCTACACAGATACGCAGTATTTT
>NA|TRBV5-1|TRBJ2-1|TRBD2
CASSSGLAGPINEQFF
TGCGCCAGCAGCTCGGGACTAGCGGGGCCGATCAATGAGCAGTTCTTC
>NA|TRBV10-2|TRBJ2-2|TRBD1
CASREQGTGELFF
TGCGCCAGCAGAGAACAGGGGACCGGGGAGCTGTTTTTT
>NA|TRBV30|TRBJ2-3|NA
CASDRRADTQYF
TGTGCCTCAGACAGGCGGGCAGATACGCAGTATTTT
>NA|TRBV11-3|TRBJ2-5|TRBD1
CASSLGVGGRSEETQYF
TGTGCCAGCAGCTTAGGGGTAGGGGGCAGATCGGAGGAGACCCAGTACTTC
>few|TRBV7-9|TRBJ1-3|NA
CASSLEAGSGNTIYF
TGTGCCAGCAGCTTAGAGGCTGGGTCTGGAAACACCATATATTTT
>NA|TRBV27|TRBJ2-7|TRBD1
CASSVPGGSEQYF
TGTGCCAGCAGTGTTCCAGGGGGAAGCGAGCAGTACTTC
>NA|TRBV5-1|TRBJ2-4|TRBD1
CASSLAPGTAAKNIQYF
TGCGCCAGCAGCTTGGCCCCCGGGACAGCAGCCAAAAACATTCAGTACTTC
>NA|TRBV5-1|TRBJ1-1|NA
CASSPYPNIGNTEAFF
TGCGCCAGCAGCCCATATCCTAACATCGGGAACACTGAAGCTTTCTTT
>NA|TRBV18|TRBJ2-1|NA
CASSPQPLEQFF
TGTGCCAGCTCACCACAGCCACTAGAGCAGTTCTTC
>NA|TRBV9|TRBJ2-2|NA
CASSAWGARWELFF
TGTGCCAGCAGCGCCTGGGGGGCTCGCTGGGAGCTGTTTTTT
>NA|TRBV11-2|TRBJ1-2|TRBD1
CASSLGQGHYGYTF
TGTGCCAGCAGCTTGGGACAGGGACACTATGGCTACACCTTC
>NA|TRBV5-6|TRBJ1-1|TRBD1
CASSTTGVGTEAFF
TGTGCCAGCAGTACCACAGGGGTGGGCACTGAAGCTTTCTTT
>NA|TRBV4-1|TRBJ2-6|NA
CASSETESGANVLTF
TGCGCCAGCAGTGAAACGGAGTCTGGGGCCAACGTCCTGACTTTC
>NA|TRBV19|TRBJ2-1|NA
CASSIGRTSQGGNEQFF
TGTGCCAGTAGTATAGGACGGACATCCCAAGGAGGCAATGAGCAGTTCTTC
>NA|TRBV7-2|TRBJ2-3|TRBD2
CASSVRGGRWDTQYF
TGTGCCAGCAGCGTCCGGGGGGGCCGGTGGGATACGCAGTATTTT
>NA|TRBV5-1|TRBJ2-7|NA
CASSLFRGSSYEQYF
TGCGCCAGCAGCTTATTCCGGGGCAGTTCGTACGAGCAGTACTTC
>NA|TRBV9|TRBJ2-5|TRBD1
CASSVVEGAQETQYF
TGTGCCAGCAGCGTAGTAGAGGGGGCGCAGGAGACCCAGTACTTC
>few|TRBV5-6|TRBJ1-3|TRBD1
CASSFPDRGRSGNTIYF
TGTGCCAGCAGCTTCCCGGACAGGGGGAGGTCTGGAAACACCATATATTTT
>NA|TRBV6-1|TRBJ2-2|NA
CASSESSAGITGELFF
TGTGCCAGCAGTGAATCGAGTGCGGGGATAACCGGGGAGCTGTTTTTT
>NA|TRBV7-2|TRBJ2-1|NA
CASSPPGPRYNEQFF
TGTGCCAGCAGCCCCCCGGGACCCAGATACAATGAGCAGTTCTTC